The source of this TCR beta chain is a study of cytomegalovirus exposure and HLA in healthy donors. Study summary: The roughly 120 validation repertoires, a later analysis reported, used the same platform as the approximately 730 repertoires from the first cohort. Study outcomes and limitations: The study listed about 150 cytomegalovirus-associated TCR beta chains. Three CMV-associated chains proved CMV antigen-specific in vitro. Subsequent analysis of the approximately 110 validation repertoires found a tendency for first-cohort TCR clusters to co-occur.

Of note for this clone: Its antigen is not identified.

Some clones are missing from TCRdb's copy, which holds only in-frame ones; the method was immunoSEQ multiplex PCR. The data show some 170,000 clones, with roughly 91% seen just once and about 9.3% held by the top ten. Between the trimmed V and J ends, which lost 2 bases and 4 bases, there was a span of 6 bases. The germline gives CDR1 MDHEN, CDR2 SYDVKM. The CDR3 runs 12 residues. The sequenced material came from PBMCs. The chain links TRBV28 to TRBJ2-7; D unclear. The sequence derives from a woman aged 18 to 35 in good health and CMV-seropositive. The CDR3 spells CASSLDWYEQYF. CDR3 bases: TGTGCCAGCAGTTTAGACTGGTACGAGCAGTACTTC.